The TCR beta chain described here comes from a study of cytomegalovirus exposure and HLA in healthy donors. Study-wide results and limits: Per a later analysis, HLA-associated TCR beta chains showed more clonal expansion than other, equally common TCR beta chains. Productive status was seen about 87% or about 30% of the time for most TCR beta V segments in an earlier analysis. HLA-A and HLA-B allele assignments for most subjects were reportedly predicted accurately using TCR beta sequences. Upon later analysis, TCR association rates were observed to vary by HLA locus, being highest for DRB1 and lowest for HLA-C.

Per germline, CDR1 MNHNY and CDR2 SVGAGI (reference sequence). CDR3 size: 15 residues. In regard to this clone: The target antigen is unknown.

Primers included in the PCR were 60 Vbeta and 13 Jbeta primers. Clones were read by immunoSEQ multiplex PCR, and TCRdb kept only the in-frame ones, dropping some. The sample yields approximately 110,000 clones, of which the top ten take up more than 1%. The receptor comes from a man in his late teens or twenties in good health and CMV-seronegative. The rearrangement links TRBV6-6 to TRBJ2-5; 11 nucleotides match TRBD1. Gene TRBJ2-7 matches the end of the DNA better, so the J call may be wrong. Sequencing was carried out using PBMCs. CDR3 in amino acids: CASSYGGQGEDEQYF. The CDR3 DNA sequence: TGTGCCAGCAGTTACGGGGGACAGGGGGAAGACGAGCAGTACTTC.